This record looks at one T cell receptor beta chain sequence and its context. The data derive from a study of blood T cell repertoires in COVID-19. Background on the study: The United States, Italy and Spain supplied acute and convalescent COVID-19 samples. Sources were T cells, B-cell-depleted T cells, or PBMCs; the material itself was cDNA or gDNA.

The CDR3 contains 15 residues. CDR1 SEHNR and CDR2 FQNEAQ come from the germline V gene (reference sequence). With 3 bases clipped from V and 2 bases from J, the junction kept 0 bases outside the gene matches. Participants were aged about 18 to 100 years from around 24 US areas. Each participant's cohort was designated according to participant-reported clinical history. Libraries were prepared by immunoSEQ multiplex PCR; TCRdb keeps only in-frame clonotypes and omits some of them. Of 200,000 to 300,000 clones listed, approximately 85% are singletons. The V call is TRBV7-9, the J call TRBJ2-1; 11 nucleotides match TRBD2. The TCR sequence derives from a woman aged 50 to 65 who had recovered from COVID-19. Material: PBMCs or T cells enriched from blood (not recorded which). The CDR3 spells CASSFSGRAYNEQFF. CDR3 DNA sequence: TGTGCCAGCAGCTTTAGCGGGAGGGCCTACAATGAGCAGTTCTTC.